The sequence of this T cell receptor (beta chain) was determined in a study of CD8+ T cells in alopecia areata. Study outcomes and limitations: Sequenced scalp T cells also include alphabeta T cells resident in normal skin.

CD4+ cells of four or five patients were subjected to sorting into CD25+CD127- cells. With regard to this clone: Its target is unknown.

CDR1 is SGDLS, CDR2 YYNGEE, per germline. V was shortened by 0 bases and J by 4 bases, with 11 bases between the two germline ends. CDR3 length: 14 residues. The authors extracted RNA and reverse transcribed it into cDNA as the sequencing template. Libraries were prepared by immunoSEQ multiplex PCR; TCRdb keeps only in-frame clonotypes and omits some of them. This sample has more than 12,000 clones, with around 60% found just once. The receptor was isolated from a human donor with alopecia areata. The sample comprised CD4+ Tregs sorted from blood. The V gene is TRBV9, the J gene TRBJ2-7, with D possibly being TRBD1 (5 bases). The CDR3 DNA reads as TGTGCCAGCAGCGTAGGTACAGGCCTTTACGAGCAGTACTTC. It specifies CASSVGTGLYEQYF. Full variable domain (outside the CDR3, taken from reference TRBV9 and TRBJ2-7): DSGVTQTPKHLITATGQRVTLRCSPRSGDLSVYWYQQSLDQGLQFLIQYYNGEERAKGNILERFSAQQFPDLHSELNLSSLELGDSALYFCASSVGTGLYEQYFGPGTRLTVT.